A selection of T cell receptor beta chains follows, all from one sample in a study of early T cells in non-severe SARS-CoV-2 infection. TCRdb redid the calling of the 5' RACE reads with MiXCR, one entry per CDR3 protein. The sample yields about 49,000 distinct CDR3 sequences, approximately 12% seen once. The sample comprised whole blood. The receptors were sampled from an adult who was a healthcare worker with PCR-confirmed SARS-CoV-2 infection or an uninfected control (not recorded which). Each CDR3 is given without its conserved first and last residue.

V gene | CDR3 protein
TRBV6-5 | ASSLKGEDEQF
TRBV29-1 | SSLSGANVLT
TRBV5-1 | ASSPLASGNEQF
TRBV11-3 | ASSSGNTEAF
TRBV11-2 | ASSFDNTEAF
TRBV7-2 | ASSPRAGGYLYGYT
TRBV7-7 | ASSWGQVQETQY
TRBV6-5 | ASSSGYGNTIY
TRBV7-9 | ASSPRGVRTNEKLF
TRBV7-9 | ASSLEQERRELF
TRBV12-3/TRBV12-4 | ASGRPQRAHTDTQY
TRBV7-6 | ASSLEAAPWDEQY
TRBV29-1 | SVEDPVGGDTQY
TRBV7-3 | ASSGSTGELF
TRBV7-3 | ASSPHDSNTGELF
TRBV28 | ASSLSGATNEKLF
TRBV6-1 | ASTYRSNTEAF
TRBV19 | ASLETVTNEKLF
TRBV24-1 | ATSEGDRPNTEAF
TRBV6-2/TRBV6-3 | ASSYSGTRTDTQY
TRBV19 | ASSTRDEKLF
TRBV3-2 | ASSQDWLAVPQETQY
TRBV5-1 | ASSWDAGNTIY
TRBV4-2 | ASSQEQGRNNEKLF
TRBV12-3/TRBV12-4 | ASSFDGTKNIQY
TRBV20-1 | SARERQLRAGNTIY
TRBV4-3 | ASSPSRDRGSYEQY
TRBV11-3 | ASSLVLGRPYEQY
TRBV20-1 | SASTGMEGNQPQH
TRBV6-2/TRBV6-3 | ASSYRRTASYNEQF
TRBV19 | ASSINKGFGYT
TRBV7-3 | ASGGTGNKNEQF
TRBV12-3/TRBV12-4 | ASRGTSGGEQY
TRBV7-2 | ASRDREFYNEQF
TRBV28 | ASSSPRDSYEQY
TRBV7-2 | ASSLADTQY
TRBV29-1 | SVEGVGGHSTDTQY
TRBV4-1 | ASSQEEQGWNEQF
TRBV27 | ASSFLPGTNIQY
TRBV20-1 | SAPSSGGANEQF
TRBV7-2 | ASSFDRGGKNIQY
TRBV4-3 | ASSQAPRDTEAF
TRBV20-1 | SAREGRSYNEQF
TRBV20-1 | SAGSGGNNEQF
TRBV29-1 | SVGAGRTEAF
TRBV7-6 | ASSLNQGGVEKLF
TRBV4-2 | ASSLGQGQGGDTQY
TRBV21-1 | ASSKDCPAKNIQY
TRBV2 | ASSVVEQY
TRBV30 | AWRKVGKDGYT
TRBV29-1 | SVILANTEAF
TRBV20-1 | SAFTGEGYGYT
TRBV5-1 | ASSLTGGSSGSSYNEQF
TRBV13 | ASSFGQPPPLGYT
TRBV28 | ASSSQTVTEKLF
TRBV11-2 | ASSLEIQNDNEQF
TRBV20-1 | SARVPPREVGNEQF
TRBV5-1 | ASSLTRTGGTEAF
TRBV19 | ASSIWRSSYNEQF
TRBV27 | ASSAGTGQFGYGYT